Sequencing of this TCR beta chain was carried out in a study of low-dose radiotherapy and immunotherapy resistance in tumors. Across the whole study: Every two weeks patients got nivolumab 240 mg flat dose, plus ipilimumab 1 mg/kg every six weeks, intravenously.

TRAV- and TRBV-specific primers primed first-strand cDNA, covering alpha and beta chains. With a V-primer adapter and a constant-region primer, TCRs were amplified for about 20 PCR cycles. TCRdb redid the calling of the reads with MiXCR, one entry per CDR3 protein. The sample holds about 7,900 distinct CDR3 sequences; about 61% are singletons and the top ten take about 9%. The sequence came from a human donor with advanced metastatic prostate, ovarian, gallbladder or colorectal cancer (not recorded which). This table probably holds off-target reads from a library built for another chain.

CDR3 in DNA: TGCAGCGTTGAAGAACAGGACGAGCAGTACTTC. Translation: CSVEEQDEQYF. This rearrangement joins TRBV29-1 to TRBJ2-7, with a weak D call TRBD1 (5 bases). The germline V gene has CDR1 SQVTM and CDR2 ANQGSEA. Trimming removed 0 bases from V and 5 bases from J, with 5 bases in between. This CDR3 contains 11 residues.